These T cell receptor beta chains were read from a single sample in a study of OX40 agonist ivuxolimab in advanced cancers. Profiled with immunoSEQ multiplex PCR; TCRdb holds only in-frame clones, not every one. Counted here are about 12,000 clones, roughly 69% occurring once; the ten biggest clones make up about an eighth. The source material was CD4+ or CD8+ T cells sorted from blood, sampled in a trial of the OX40 agonist ivuxolimab. The receptors stem from an adult with an advanced solid tumor such as melanoma, head and neck, liver or kidney cancer. Both conserved end residues are part of each CDR3. A D gene is named only where the DNA matches it firmly. The listing skips clone size in some rows; elsewhere it reads once, few, many or a size class.

j_call v_call clone_size d_call cdr3_aa cdr3_nt
TRBJ2-3 TRBV4-1 - - CASSHPGHTDTQYF TGCGCCAGCAGCCATCCGGGACACACAGATACGCAGTATTTT
TRBJ2-6 TRBV28 - - CASSWTPGGANVLTF TGTGCCAGCAGTTGGACCCCGGGAGGGGCCAACGTCCTGACTTTC
TRBJ1-6 TRBV9 few - CASSVAPGQNSPLHF TGTGCCAGCAGCGTAGCTCCCGGACAAAATTCACCCCTCCACTTT
TRBJ2-5 TRBV4-1 few TRBD2 CASSYRLAGEQETQYF TGCGCCAGCAGCTACAGACTAGCGGGGGAACAAGAGACCCAGTACTTC
TRBJ1-2 TRBV6-5 - TRBD1 CASSYQQGDYTF TGTGCCAGCAGTTACCAACAGGGGGACTACACCTTC
TRBJ1-6 TRBV21-1 - - CASSTLSRDSPLHF TGTGCCAGCAGCACCCTAAGCAGGGATTCACCCCTCCACTTT
TRBJ2-3 TRBV19 - - CASSIDGGRGTDTQYF TGTGCCAGTAGTATAGATGGGGGGAGAGGAACAGATACGCAGTATTTT
TRBJ2-1 TRBV7-8 once - CASSLAERGLPYNEQFF TGTGCCAGCAGCTTAGCGGAGCGAGGGCTCCCCTACAATGAGCAGTTCTTC
TRBJ2-1 TRBV27 medium-sized - CASSAQVWSEQFF TGTGCCAGCAGTGCCCAGGTTTGGAGTGAGCAGTTCTTC
TRBJ2-3 TRBV9 few - CASSVEGSGDTQYF TGTGCCAGCAGCGTAGAAGGGTCCGGGGATACGCAGTATTTT
TRBJ2-1 TRBV4-1 - - CASSQETTTYNEQFF TGCGCCAGCAGCCAAGAGACGACTACCTACAATGAGCAGTTCTTC
TRBJ2-5 TRBV14 - TRBD1 CASSPWDRREETQYF TGTGCCAGCAGCCCGTGGGACAGACGAGAAGAGACCCAGTACTTC
TRBJ1-6 TRBV7-8 medium-sized TRBD1 CASSLGQGRNSPLHF TGTGCCAGCAGCTTAGGACAGGGGAGGAATTCACCCCTCCACTTT
TRBJ2-7 TRBV18 - - CASSREDGTYEQYF TGTGCCAGCTCCAGAGAGGACGGCACCTACGAGCAGTACTTC
TRBJ2-1 TRBV4-2 - - CASSQEATSSYNEQFF TGTGCCAGCAGCCAAGAGGCGACTAGCTCCTACAATGAGCAGTTCTTC
TRBJ2-7 TRBV9 few - CASSVASGFSYEQYF TGTGCCAGCAGCGTAGCGTCAGGCTTTTCCTACGAGCAGTACTTC
TRBJ2-7 TRBV20-1 - - CSAGGSYEQYF TGCAGTGCTGGGGGCTCCTACGAGCAGTACTTC
TRBJ1-6 TRBV9 - - CASTEQEHNSPLHF TGTGCCAGCACCGAACAGGAGCATAATTCACCCCTCCACTTT
TRBJ2-7 TRBV7-9 few - CASSLVSGGLNEQYF TGTGCCAGCAGCTTAGTTTCGGGGGGCCTAAACGAGCAGTACTTC
TRBJ1-2 TRBV7-8 - TRBD1 CASSSGGGYGYTF TGTGCCAGCAGCTCAGGGGGAGGCTATGGCTACACCTTC
TRBJ1-1 TRBV28 few - CASMWGTEAFF TGTGCCAGCATGTGGGGGACTGAAGCTTTCTTT
TRBJ2-1 TRBV7-3 - TRBD1 CASSQTGSSYNEQFF TGTGCCAGCAGCCAGACAGGGAGCTCCTACAATGAGCAGTTCTTC
TRBJ2-2 TRBV29-1 - - CSVTGTSSTGELFF TGCAGCGTCACCGGGACTTCCAGCACCGGGGAGCTGTTTTTT
TRBJ2-3 TRBV10-3 few - CATYAQRGYTDTQYF TGTGCCACCTACGCCCAACGGGGGTACACAGATACGCAGTATTTT
TRBJ2-1 TRBV7-8 - - CASSLLSGSYNEQFF TGTGCCAGCAGCTTATTGTCAGGTTCCTACAATGAGCAGTTCTTC
TRBJ1-6 TRBV7-2 - - CASSLEANLNSPLHF TGTGCCAGCAGCTTGGAGGCTAACCTCAATTCACCCCTCCACTTT
TRBJ2-2 TRBV27 - TRBD2 CASSFGGGETGELFF TGTGCCAGCAGTTTTGGGGGAGGGGAAACCGGGGAGCTGTTTTTT
TRBJ1-1 TRBV7-9 medium-sized TRBD1 CASSPRGQGARNTEAFF TGTGCCAGCAGCCCCAGGGGACAGGGGGCGCGGAACACTGAAGCTTTCTTT
TRBJ1-1 TRBV28 medium-sized - CASTPWGMNTEAFF TGTGCCAGCACCCCATGGGGGATGAACACTGAAGCTTTCTTT
TRBJ2-3 TRBV28 - TRBD2 CASSSGTSGGRFADTQYF TGTGCCAGCAGTTCAGGGACTAGCGGGGGAAGGTTCGCAGATACGCAGTATTTT
TRBJ2-7 TRBV5-8 once - CASSFRTGAYEQYF TGTGCCAGCAGCTTCAGGACGGGAGCCTACGAGCAGTACTTC
TRBJ1-5 TRBV7-7 - TRBD1 CASSLKLDRGGYQPQHF TGTGCTAGCAGCCTAAAATTGGACAGGGGAGGCTATCAGCCCCAGCATTTT
TRBJ2-1 TRBV27 - - CASSSVRGLGEQFF TGTGCCAGCAGTTCGGTCCGGGGGCTAGGTGAGCAGTTCTTC
TRBJ1-1 TRBV19 - - CASSIKGLGTEAFF TGTGCCAGTAGTATAAAGGGGCTAGGGACTGAAGCTTTCTTT
TRBJ2-7 TRBV5-1 - - CASSKTGIQYEQYF TGCGCCAGCAGCAAGACCGGCATCCAGTACGAGCAGTACTTC
TRBJ2-7 TRBV9 - - CASSVGGASSYEQYF TGTGCCAGCAGCGTAGGGGGTGCTAGCTCCTACGAGCAGTACTTC
TRBJ1-1 TRBV27 once TRBD1 CASSPGGNTEAFF TGTGCCAGCAGCCCAGGGGGGAACACTGAAGCTTTCTTT
TRBJ1-2 TRBV13 few TRBD1 CASSFTGGYGYTF TGTGCCAGCAGCTTTACAGGGGGTTATGGCTACACCTTC
TRBJ2-3 TRBV10-2 medium-sized TRBD1 CASSIDRDTDTQYF TGCGCCAGCAGTATAGACAGGGATACAGATACGCAGTATTTT
TRBJ1-5 TRBV2 medium-sized TRBD1 CASSEGDSNQPQHF TGTGCCAGCAGTGAAGGGGACAGTAATCAGCCCCAGCATTTT
TRBJ2-7 TRBV11-2 - - CASSLVAGTLEQYF TGTGCCAGCAGCTTAGTGGCGGGGACGCTCGAGCAGTACTTC
TRBJ2-7 TRBV28 - TRBD1 CASRSYRTGIFSYEQYF TGTGCCAGCAGGTCGTATCGGACAGGGATCTTCTCCTACGAGCAGTACTTC
TRBJ1-1 TRBV5-1 - - CASSLEPGFTEAFF TGCGCCAGCAGCTTGGAGCCAGGGTTCACTGAAGCTTTCTTT
TRBJ2-3 TRBV28 - TRBD2 CASSLVGGRADTQYF TGTGCCAGCAGTTTAGTTGGCGGGAGGGCGGATACGCAGTATTTT
TRBJ2-7 TRBV6-6 - - CASSYTGAREQYF TGTGCCAGCAGTTACACGGGGGCGCGGGAGCAGTACTTC
TRBJ1-5 TRBV6-5 medium-sized - CASSLGGRGNQPQHF TGTGCCAGCAGCCTCGGTGGCAGGGGTAATCAGCCCCAGCATTTT
TRBJ2-7 TRBV4-1 - TRBD2 CASSQVMGGAYEQYF TGCGCCAGCAGCCAAGTTATGGGGGGGGCCTACGAGCAGTACTTC
TRBJ2-7 TRBV5-4 - - CASSLGVYEQYF TGTGCCAGCAGCTTGGGGGTATACGAGCAGTACTTC